This T cell receptor beta chain was identified in a study of blood T cells in healthy people across ages. Study-wide findings and caveats: Long-lived donors had more naive CD4+ cells and higher diversity than aged donors. Any changes in expanded clonotypes were possibly confounded, as donor CMV status remained unknown.

On this clonotype itself: The antigen remains unidentified.

Sample-barcoded 5' priming and a J-beta primer mix drove a second PCR of 7 to 11 cycles. Each cDNA molecule was tagged by a template-switch adaptor that had 12 random nucleotides. Each CDR3 protein gets one entry after TCRdb re-called the 5' RACE reads with MiXCR. The profile shows roughly 1.6 million distinct CDR3 sequences, about 35% of them singletons. The CDR3 totals 13 residues. Germline V CDR1 and CDR2: LGHDT, YNNKEL (reference sequence). V lost 3 bases and J lost 8; bases outside the gene matches: 5. Those donating, healthy Caucasian individuals from Russia, were aged about 6 to 100. Sequencing input: blood. This clonotype was sampled from a woman aged 25 to 39 in good health. V and J are TRBV3-1 and TRBJ1-2; 8 nucleotides line up with TRBD1. The CDR3 nucleotides read TGTGCCAGCAGCCACGAGGACAGGGCGGGCTACACCTTC. This sequence encodes CASSHEDRAGYTF.